In its sample, the clone carrying this TCR beta chain was seen a few times. The target antigen is unknown. This sample is drawn from a study of cytomegalovirus exposure and HLA in healthy donors. Findings of the study overall: HLA restriction was apparent for most CMV-associated TCR beta chains in a later analysis. For cytomegalovirus status, the classifier reportedly gave diagnoses with high specificity and sensitivity. TCR beta sequences reportedly predicted most subjects' HLA-A and HLA-B alleles accurately.

A multiplex PCR was run with 60 Vbeta primers and 13 Jbeta primers. Profiled with immunoSEQ multiplex PCR; TCRdb holds only in-frame clones, not every one. The sample has about 150,000 clones, about a tenth seen once. This receptor was obtained from a male donor in good health and CMV-seronegative. The sample consisted of PBMCs.

The CDR3 region is CASSPGTGQGTQYF. The DNA of the CDR3 is TGTGCCAGCAGCCCTGGGACAGGTCAGGGTACGCAGTATTTT. The chain combines TRBV7-2 with TRBJ2-3; TRBD1 matches at 8 bases. Germline-derived CDR1 and CDR2 are SGHTA and FQGNSA. CDR3 size: 14 residues. V gave up 5 bases and J gave up 8 bases; unmatched junction bases: 9.